Sequencing of this T cell receptor beta chain was carried out in a study of shared clonotypes between healthy human individuals. Background on the study: CD8 memory received one plate per donor, CD8 naive two, CD4 memory three and CD4 naive three.

Into CD45RA+ naive and CD45RA-negative memory subsets, the CD4+ cells were split. With regard to this clone: Its antigen is as yet unknown. This specimen includes other DNA sequences encoding the same CDR3.

General study findings and limits: Compared with memory subsets, naive subsets generally had larger estimated richness.

The length of the CDR3 is 13 residues. In germline, CDR1 is LGHNA, CDR2 YSLEER. V trimming: 5 bases; J trimming: 3 bases; junction bases outside the gene matches: 2. TCRdb's copy holds only in-frame clones and misses some; the assay was immunoSEQ multiplex PCR. Of approximately 2.5 million clones detected, more than 90% appear once; the ten largest clones hold over 0.12%. The sequenced sample consisted of naive CD4+ T cells sorted from blood. Subset denoted: CD45RA+ positively selected. The chain is built from TRBV4-3 and TRBJ2-7; 9 bases fit TRBD2. The sequence was obtained from a young man in good health. The CDR3 nucleotides are TGCGCCAGCAGCGGCGGGAGGGGCTACGAGCAGTACTTC. It codes for CASSGGRGYEQYF.